The rows below give T cell receptor beta chains drawn from one sample of a study of blood T cells in healthy people across ages. TCRdb processed the 5' RACE reads anew with MiXCR; each CDR3 protein has one entry. The sample shows 1,500,000 or so distinct CDR3 sequences, around 59% of them seen only once. The sample taken for sequencing was blood. Receptors originate from a man aged 18 to 30 in good health. CDR3s leave out the opening cysteine and the closing phenylalanine or tryptophan. The order of the fields is J gene, V gene, CDR3 protein.

j_call: TRBJ1-2
v_call: TRBV20-1
cdr3_aa: SARSAEGFRGYT

j_call: TRBJ2-7
v_call: TRBV29-1
cdr3_aa: SALAGASYEQY

j_call: TRBJ2-7
v_call: TRBV29-1
cdr3_aa: SVEDHLHEQY

j_call: TRBJ1-5
v_call: TRBV2
cdr3_aa: ASSGFGQPQH

j_call: TRBJ1-2
v_call: TRBV20-1
cdr3_aa: RLGHGYT

j_call: TRBJ2-3
v_call: TRBV5-1
cdr3_aa: ASSLEGRSTDTQY

j_call: TRBJ1-4
v_call: TRBV29-1
cdr3_aa: SVPTGTGGNSLEKLF

j_call: TRBJ2-1
v_call: TRBV6-5
cdr3_aa: ASSASGPLYNEQF

j_call: TRBJ1-2
v_call: TRBV3-1
cdr3_aa: ASSQVSAYFNYGYT

j_call: TRBJ2-1
v_call: TRBV7-9
cdr3_aa: ASSLWGGPGLAGLYNEQF

j_call: TRBJ1-2
v_call: TRBV28
cdr3_aa: ASRSVTLDYGYT

j_call: TRBJ2-3
v_call: TRBV27
cdr3_aa: ASSFGQSYTDTQY

j_call: TRBJ2-1
v_call: TRBV27
cdr3_aa: ASSLAGRQAHFNYNEQF

j_call: .
v_call: TRBV5-1
cdr3_aa: ASSLGGLAGDDEQY

j_call: TRBJ2-1
v_call: TRBV5-1
cdr3_aa: ASSLSAAYNEQF

j_call: TRBJ1-1
v_call: TRBV5-1
cdr3_aa: ASSLFLVNTEAF

j_call: .
v_call: TRBV4-3
cdr3_aa: AIDGGRAGTGYEQY

j_call: TRBJ2-6
v_call: TRBV20-1
cdr3_aa: SAKYGRDSGANVLT

j_call: .
v_call: TRBV6-2/TRBV6-3
cdr3_aa: ASRTGPPGNEQY

j_call: TRBJ2-5
v_call: TRBV11-2
cdr3_aa: ASSFMTSGRKNEQY

j_call: .
v_call: TRBV3-1
cdr3_aa: ASSRDGRKTQY

j_call: TRBJ2-3
v_call: TRBV12-3/TRBV12-4
cdr3_aa: ASRAWGQDTDTQY

j_call: TRBJ2-5
v_call: TRBV30
cdr3_aa: AWMGQALQETQY

j_call: TRBJ2-1
v_call: TRBV7-2
cdr3_aa: ASSFDSSSSYNEQF

j_call: TRBJ2-1
v_call: TRBV29-1
cdr3_aa: SVEGGPGWRANEQF

j_call: TRBJ1-1
v_call: TRBV27
cdr3_aa: ASSFRSRNTEAF

j_call: TRBJ2-3
v_call: TRBV4-3
cdr3_aa: ASSPPGRGVDTQY

j_call: TRBJ2-1
v_call: TRBV7-2
cdr3_aa: ASSLERLAGSYNEQF

j_call: TRBJ1-4
v_call: TRBV9
cdr3_aa: ASSAWTGTNEKLF

j_call: .
v_call: TRBV27
cdr3_aa: ASSLWTTSYEQF

j_call: TRBJ1-1
v_call: TRBV27
cdr3_aa: ASGVTTEAF

j_call: TRBJ1-5
v_call: TRBV12-3/TRBV12-4
cdr3_aa: ASSPTGRSNQPQH

j_call: TRBJ1-1
v_call: TRBV10-3
cdr3_aa: AISESGGGQIYTEAF

j_call: TRBJ2-3
v_call: TRBV12-3/TRBV12-4
cdr3_aa: ASTPAGNTQY

j_call: TRBJ2-7
v_call: TRBV3-1
cdr3_aa: ASSQDWWGETYEQY

j_call: TRBJ2-1
v_call: TRBV6-6
cdr3_aa: ASSYPADREQF

j_call: TRBJ2-1
v_call: TRBV27
cdr3_aa: ASTPLEGQGYGNEQF

j_call: .
v_call: TRBV30
cdr3_aa: AGSIPSEQY

j_call: TRBJ2-4
v_call: TRBV7-9
cdr3_aa: ASSPRGFAKNIQY

j_call: TRBJ2-3
v_call: TRBV7-2
cdr3_aa: ASSPSPGDRTDTQY

j_call: TRBJ1-4
v_call: TRBV29-1
cdr3_aa: SVATRAYEKLF

j_call: TRBJ2-7
v_call: TRBV10-3
cdr3_aa: AISPEEHEQY

j_call: TRBJ1-5
v_call: TRBV7-9
cdr3_aa: ASSYDGPSNQPQH

j_call: TRBJ2-1
v_call: TRBV28
cdr3_aa: ASWEGNEQF

j_call: TRBJ2-1
v_call: TRBV27
cdr3_aa: ASSSGFTYNEQF

j_call: TRBJ2-7
v_call: TRBV3-1
cdr3_aa: ASRFVNEQY

j_call: TRBJ2-5
v_call: TRBV5-5
cdr3_aa: ASSFLGEVETQY

j_call: TRBJ2-1
v_call: TRBV24-1
cdr3_aa: ATSEAGGPDNEQF

j_call: TRBJ1-6
v_call: TRBV7-8
cdr3_aa: ASSSNRGIYNSPLH

j_call: TRBJ2-1
v_call: TRBV29-1
cdr3_aa: SVLAPVGIGGNEQF

j_call: TRBJ1-2
v_call: TRBV6-2/TRBV6-3
cdr3_aa: ASSRSTGPSYGYT

j_call: TRBJ2-7
v_call: TRBV6-2/TRBV6-3
cdr3_aa: ASSEPGQGREQY

j_call: TRBJ1-5
v_call: TRBV6-2/TRBV6-3
cdr3_aa: ASSYFGGVGNQPQH

j_call: TRBJ2-7
v_call: TRBV29-1
cdr3_aa: SVAGGGAGEQY